The T cell receptor (beta chain) described here comes from a study of T cells in Graves' hyperthyroidism and ophthalmopathy. General study points: The model's output predicted ophthalmopathy at a median of about 6.5 months prior to onset. Most clonotypes expanded in thyroid above 0.001 were likewise present in blood. Stable hyperthyroidism was told apart from ophthalmopathy by a model built on 13 V-J features.

The diagnoses drew upon clinical symptoms, serum thyroxine and TRAb, thyroid ultrasound and orbital computed tomography. The CDR3 is made up of 16 amino acids. In germline, CDR1 is SGHTA, CDR2 FQGNSA. Between the trimmed V and J ends, which lost 4 bases and 2 bases, there was a span of 17 bases. In the case of this clonotype: Its antigen is not known.

From RNA transcripts, TCR beta CDR3 regions were amplified. During a first-round RT-PCR of the TCR CDR3, the HTBI primer set was used. Via MiXCR, TCRdb re-called the multiplex PCR reads, giving one row per CDR3 protein. The sample carries 500,000 to 650,000 distinct CDR3 sequences, 40% to 55% recorded once. The V call is TRBV7-2, the J call TRBJ1-2; tentative D call: TRBD1 (5 bases). The TCR was taken from an adult woman with Graves' disease, either hyperthyroidism or ophthalmopathy (not recorded which). Sequenced sample: peripheral blood or thyroid tissue (not recorded which). The CDR3 region is CASSYAGARGNYGYTF. The CDR3 region has the DNA TGTGCCAGCAGCTATGCCGGGGCGCGGGGGAACTATGGCTACACCTTC.